This paragraph covers one T cell receptor beta chain sequence. In the original workflow: Estimated nucleated cell counts came from reference gene primer amplification. The assay was immunoSEQ multiplex PCR, and TCRdb's table has in-frame clones only and misses some. V, J and clone size were drawn from that table, and D and trimming were deduced from the DNA. This table has 55,000 to 85,000 clones, 87% appearing once. The ends were cut back, 7 bases at V and 0 bases at J, with 13 bases in the middle. The germline CDR1 and CDR2 sequences are LNHDA and SQIVND (reference sequence). The CDR3 runs 15 residues. This entry comes from a study of blood T cell repertoires in COVID-19. Study context: Italy, Spain and the United States were the sources of the convalescent and acute COVID-19 samples. Sources were T cells, B-cell-depleted T cells, or PBMCs; the material itself was cDNA or gDNA.

The sequenced sample was peripheral blood. The TCR comes from a woman under 30 with acute or convalescent COVID-19. The chain couples TRBV19 to TRBJ1-3; TRBD1 is a possible D gene (5 bases). CDR3 loop: CASMEDRTSGNTIYF. The CDR3 DNA is TGTGCCAGTATGGAAGACAGAACCTCTGGAAACACCATATATTTT.